This TCR beta chain was observed in a study of tumor-infiltrating lymphocytes in localized non-small cell lung cancer. The data were produced by immunoSEQ multiplex PCR, yet TCRdb's version contains in-frame clones alone and is incomplete. The sample consists of some 14,000 clones, around 75% of them appearing once. The sequencing sample was made of lung tumor tissue. Receptor source: a human donor with non-small cell lung cancer.

V is TRBV14 and J is TRBJ2-2; D ambiguous. Germline CDR1 SGHDN, CDR2 FVKESK. The V gene lost 5 bases and the J gene lost 4 bases, with 8 bases spanning the gap. This CDR3 spans 13 amino acids. The CDR3, as DNA: TGTGCCAGCAGCAGGATGAGCACCGGGGAGCTGTTTTTT. Encoded protein: CASSRMSTGELFF. Full variable domain (rest looked up from reference TRBV14 and TRBJ2-2): EAGVTQFPSHSVIEKGQTVTLRCDPISGHDNLYWYRRVMGKEIKFLLHFVKESKQDESGMPNNRFLAERTGGTYSTLKVQPAELEDSGVYFCASSRMSTGELFFGEGSRLTVL.